The clone carrying this T cell receptor beta chain was picked up a small number of times. Antigen specificity is unknown. The sample is drawn from a study of cytotoxic CD8 clonotypes in ibrutinib-treated CLL. Study-wide results and limits: A difference in sampling times existed between sustained-remission and progressing patients.

The data were produced by immunoSEQ multiplex PCR, yet TCRdb's version contains in-frame clones alone and is incomplete. The sample comprises tens of thousands of clones, around four fifths of which are singletons, and about 39% rests with the top ten. The CDR3 sequence is 13 residues long. V lost 1 base and J 7 bases, leaving 8 bases between the germline ends. Germline V CDR1 and CDR2: KGHSH, LQKENI. The sequencing used PBMCs, collected after 24 months of ibrutinib treatment. The genes are TRBV18 and TRBJ1-5; TRBD1 might be the D (5 bases). The TCR originated in a human donor with chronic lymphocytic leukemia. In nucleotides, the CDR3 is TGTGCCAGCTCACCACAGGGGAGGCAGCCCCAGCATTTT. Its protein product is CASSPQGRQPQHF. Complete variable domain (other parts from reference TRBV18 and TRBJ1-5): NAGVMQNPRHLVRRRGQEARLRCSPMKGHSHVYWYRQLPEEGLKFMVYLQKENIIDESGMPKERFSAEFPKEGPSILRIQQVVRGDSAAYFCASSPQGRQPQHFGDGTRLSIL.